The T cell receptor (beta chain) under discussion was sequenced for a study of human T cells and chemical hapten exposure. About the research overall: Donors were sensitized with 2% DPC on the upper inner arm.

Time point given: pre-sensitization, week 0. Treatment specified: therapeutic diphenylcyclopropenone sensitization with weekly scalp DPC. This clonotype has at least ten counts. This CDR3 contains 15 residues. Germline lookup yields CDR1 LGHNA and CDR2 YNFKEQ. V was pared by 4 bases and J by 6 bases, with 19 bases between. TCRdb re-derived calls from the RACE reads in MiXCR, one entry per CDR3 protein. The table lists 380,000 or so distinct CDR3 sequences, 5.5% of them singletons. The sequencing used whole blood, collected in connection with sensitization to the hapten diphenylcyclopropenone (DPC). The chain is built from TRBV4-2 and TRBJ2-7; perhaps TRBD2 as D (6 bases). This receptor was taken from a woman aged 18-35 years with alopecia areata. Some clones in this sample may be carry-over from other donors' samples. The CDR3 region is CASSPRWGDDGEQYF. As DNA, the CDR3 is TGTGCCAGCAGCCCCCGATGGGGGGATGACGGCGAGCAGTACTTC.